The sequence of this TCR beta chain was determined in a study of cytomegalovirus exposure and HLA in healthy donors. A multiplex PCR was run with 60 Vbeta primers and 13 Jbeta primers. The assay was immunoSEQ multiplex PCR, and TCRdb's table has in-frame clones only and misses some. The sample yields some 120,000 clones, 80% seen once. Study conclusions and caveats: Many donors shared some public TCRs, even though most TCR sequences were rare. One variant, a missense change in DCLRE1C, was linked in a later analysis to TCR beta V- and J-gene trimming.

Details on this clone: What it binds is unknown.

Donors showed nominal health when sampled, although they likely had unrecorded immune exposures. Material for sequencing was PBMCs. The source is a female donor in good health and CMV-seronegative.

In DNA, the CDR3 is TGTGCCAGTAGTGCTTGGGCCGGGACATCGGATTCACCCCTCCACTTT. Encoded protein: CASSAWAGTSDSPLHF. The chain uses TRBV19 and TRBJ1-6, with D tentatively TRBD1 (6 bases). The CDR3 covers 16 residues. The V gene's germline CDR1 is LNHDA and CDR2 SQIVND (reference sequence). Trimming shortened V by 5 bases and J by 8 bases, and 19 bases separated the two germline ends.